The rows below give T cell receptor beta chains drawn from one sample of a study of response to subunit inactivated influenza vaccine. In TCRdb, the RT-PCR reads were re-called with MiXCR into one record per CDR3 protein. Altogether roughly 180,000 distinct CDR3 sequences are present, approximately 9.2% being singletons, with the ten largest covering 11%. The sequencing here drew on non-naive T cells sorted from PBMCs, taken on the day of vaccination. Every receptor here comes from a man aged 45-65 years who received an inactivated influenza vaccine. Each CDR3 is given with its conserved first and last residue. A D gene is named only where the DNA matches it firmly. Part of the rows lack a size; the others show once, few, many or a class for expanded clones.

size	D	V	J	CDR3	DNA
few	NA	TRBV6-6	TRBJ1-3	CASSYSAGATIYF	TGTGCCAGCAGTTACTCCGCCGGCGCCACCATATATTTT
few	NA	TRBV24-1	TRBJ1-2	CATSDINYGYTF	TGTGCCACCAGTGATATAAACTATGGCTACACCTTC
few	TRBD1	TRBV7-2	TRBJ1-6	CASSLGYDRGTSPLHF	TGTGCCAGCAGCTTAGGCTACGACAGGGGGACTTCACCCCTCCACTTT
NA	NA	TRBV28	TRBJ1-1	CASSSPAKLAFF	TGTGCCAGCAGTTCCCCTGCAAAGCTTGCTTTCTTT
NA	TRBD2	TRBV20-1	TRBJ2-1	CSARGGLAGLYNEQFF	TGCAGTGCTAGGGGCGGACTAGCGGGCCTATACAATGAGCAGTTCTTC
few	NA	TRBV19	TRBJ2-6	CASSTARSGANVLTF	TGTGCCAGTAGTACCGCCAGATCTGGGGCCAACGTCCTGACTTTC
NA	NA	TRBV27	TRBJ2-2	CASRAWVNTGELFF	TGTGCCAGCCGAGCGTGGGTGAACACCGGGGAGCTGTTTTTT
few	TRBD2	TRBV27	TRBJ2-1	CASSFDRAGLAEQFF	TGTGCCAGCAGTTTTGACAGGGCAGGACTAGCGGAGCAGTTCTTC
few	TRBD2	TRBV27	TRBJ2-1	CASSPGTSARNEQFF	TGTGCCAGCAGCCCCGGGACTAGCGCAAGGAATGAGCAGTTCTTC
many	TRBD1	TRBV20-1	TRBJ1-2	CSGSQGAGGYGYTF	TGCAGTGGCTCACAGGGGGCGGGTGGCTATGGCTACACCTTC
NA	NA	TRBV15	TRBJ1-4	CATSRNTGSPNEKLFF	TGTGCCACCAGCAGAAATACAGGGTCGCCTAATGAAAAACTGTTTTTT
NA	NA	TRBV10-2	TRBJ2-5	CASSEIGLETQYF	TGCGCCAGCAGTGAGATCGGGTTAGAGACCCAGTACTTC
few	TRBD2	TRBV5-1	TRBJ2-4	CASSLGAGENIQYF	TGCGCCAGCAGCTTGGGGGCGGGGGAAAACATTCAGTACTTC
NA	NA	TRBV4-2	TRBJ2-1	CASSSRSGTYNEQFF	TGTGCCAGCAGCTCCCGTAGCGGAACCTACAATGAGCAGTTCTTC
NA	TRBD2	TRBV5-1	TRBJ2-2	CASSPAGTKTGELFF	TGCGCCAGCAGCCCGGCCGGGACTAAAACCGGGGAGCTGTTTTTT
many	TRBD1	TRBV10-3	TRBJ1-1	CAITRQGDMNTEAFF	TGTGCCATCACCCGACAGGGGGATATGAACACTGAAGCTTTCTTT
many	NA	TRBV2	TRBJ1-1	CASTTTKGFGAPVTEAFF	TGTGCCAGCACAACCACCAAAGGGTTTGGGGCGCCGGTCACTGAAGCTTTCTTT
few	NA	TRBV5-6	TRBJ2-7	CASRKGLLHETYEQYF	TGTGCCAGCAGAAAAGGACTTCTGCATGAGACCTACGAGCAGTACTTC
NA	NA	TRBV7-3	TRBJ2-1	CASSEADNEQFF	TGTGCCAGCAGCGAGGCCGACAATGAGCAGTTCTTC
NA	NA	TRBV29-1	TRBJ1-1	CSVTQGVNTEAFF	TGCAGCGTAACTCAGGGTGTGAACACTGAAGCTTTCTTT
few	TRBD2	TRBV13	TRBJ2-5	CASSLGDSGRGRETQYF	TGTGCCAGCAGCTTAGGCGATAGCGGGAGGGGTCGAGAGACCCAGTACTTC
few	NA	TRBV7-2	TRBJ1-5	CASSLLLQPQHF	TGTGCCAGCAGCTTATTACTCCAGCCCCAGCATTTT
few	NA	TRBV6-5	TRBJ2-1	CASSYFTHQGGGEQFF	TGTGCCAGCAGTTACTTCACGCACCAGGGGGGAGGTGAGCAGTTCTTC
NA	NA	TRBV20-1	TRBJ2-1	CSARGTKRRSFNEQFF	TGCAGTGCTAGAGGGACAAAGAGAAGGAGTTTCAATGAGCAGTTCTTC
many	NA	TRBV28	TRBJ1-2	CASTETDTYGYTF	TGTGCCAGCACCGAAACCGACACCTATGGCTACACCTTC